This record concerns one T cell receptor (beta chain) sequence. The CDR3 runs 14 residues. CDR1 is SGHRS and CDR2 is YFSETQ in the germline V gene. V was pared by 0 bases and J by 4 bases, with 10 bases between. Sequencing was performed with immunoSEQ multiplex PCR; in TCRdb, only in-frame clones are kept and a portion is missing. The table shows about 370,000 clones, with 70% to 90% occurring only once. The data were obtained in a study of blood T cell repertoires in COVID-19. The sequencing sample was made of peripheral blood. The clonotype originates from a woman under 40 with COVID-19, enrolled during active disease. The chain uses TRBV5-1 and TRBJ1-1, with a tentative D call TRBD1 (6 bases). CDR3 in amino acids: CASSLEGQSTEAFF. Written as DNA, the CDR3 is TGCGCCAGCAGCTTGGAGGGACAATCCACTGAAGCTTTCTTT.